The T cell receptor (beta chain) under discussion was sequenced for a study of T cell responses to AZD1222 COVID-19 vaccine (dated by TCRdb to the early 2020s). As for the study more broadly: TCR sequencing covered some 250 trial participants: about 210 given two doses of AZD1222 and around 26 given two doses of MenACWY control vaccine. Enrollment into the trials was organized by age into subgroups of 18-55, 56-69 and 70-plus years, and those subgroups contained roughly 140, 27 and 60 TCR-sequenced participants, respectively.

What the time point label conveys for this sample: about 28 days (+/-7) after the second vaccine dose. AZD1222 recipients with second doses at about 4 weeks or about 12 weeks were pooled, because spike-specific TCR depth and breadth did not differ between schedules. Samples from vaccinated people were obtained from the UK trials COV001 and COV002, which included a single-blind randomized controlled phase 2/3 trial of AZD1222 (ChAdOx1 nCoV-19) in healthy adults. Trial participant PBMC samples were collected at day 0 and day 28 after the second dose for TCRbeta chain sequencing. This clone was observed once. Its antigen is not yet known. The sample holds no much larger clone one base away, and base qualities are not on file. Study-level results and caveats: In the small 56-69-year group, the increase in depth fell short of significance, most likely because of low power. CD4 TCRs associated with the vaccine covered the entire spike protein, and the dominant responses were in regions 160-218 and 743-854. Participants were mostly white British and included more females than males, and it was suggested by the authors that clonal diversity may have been underestimated. Only five or six AZD1222 recipients were SARS-CoV-2 seropositive at baseline, limiting conclusions about previously exposed vaccinees. No day 14 peak-response samples were available, so repertoires were characterized only after the peak T cell response. After two AZD1222 doses, spike-specific TCR breadth and depth were significantly higher than at day 0 and than in MenACWY recipients. Nearly half of unique spike-specific TCRs reportedly recognized epitopes outside regions mutated in the B.1.351 and B.1.1.7 variants.

The CDR3 regions of human TCRbeta chains were analyzed by immunosequencing. The paper's processing steps were these. TCRs in the repertoires were matched against a reference library of SARS-CoV-2-specific TCRs that had been generated with the MIRA antigen-specificity platform. Breadth was defined as the fraction of unique TCRs that were SARS-CoV-2-associated. Depth was defined as the fraction of total T cells that were SARS-CoV-2-associated. Using the MIRA data, every spike-specific TCR was mapped to the spike region that the TCR reacted to and assigned to either a CD4 or a CD8 class. Log10-transformed breadth and depth values were compared by one-way ANOVA with Sidak's multiple comparisons tests. TCRdb obtained this table from immuneACCESS and retained in-frame rearrangements with V and J assigned. These tables miss some clones; where compared with another copy, unresolved V genes account for less than half of the shortfall, and the remainder is unexplained. The DNA gave D and trimming, while V, J and clone size come from that table. The sample has 150,000 to 200,000 clones on record, roughly 88% of them singletons. The top ten constitute approximately 10% of the sample.

The junction carries 11 bases between V and J, which are trimmed by 6 bases and 3 bases respectively. From a lookup of the germline V gene, CDR1 and CDR2 are SGHTA and FQGTGA. The CDR3 runs 14 amino acids, cysteine and phenylalanine included. Only the CDR3 DNA is retained, 42 bases long and in frame from the first base. The input for sequencing was peripheral blood, taken 28 days after the second AZD1222 dose. Here the chain combines TRBV7-3 and TRBJ2-2; the D gene cannot be named for sure. This TCR was recovered from an adult who received the AZD1222 COVID-19 vaccine. This receptor has the CDR3 CASSTDTDTGELFF. The DNA sequence is as follows: TGTGCCAGCAGTACCGATACAGACACCGGGGAGCTGTTTTTT.